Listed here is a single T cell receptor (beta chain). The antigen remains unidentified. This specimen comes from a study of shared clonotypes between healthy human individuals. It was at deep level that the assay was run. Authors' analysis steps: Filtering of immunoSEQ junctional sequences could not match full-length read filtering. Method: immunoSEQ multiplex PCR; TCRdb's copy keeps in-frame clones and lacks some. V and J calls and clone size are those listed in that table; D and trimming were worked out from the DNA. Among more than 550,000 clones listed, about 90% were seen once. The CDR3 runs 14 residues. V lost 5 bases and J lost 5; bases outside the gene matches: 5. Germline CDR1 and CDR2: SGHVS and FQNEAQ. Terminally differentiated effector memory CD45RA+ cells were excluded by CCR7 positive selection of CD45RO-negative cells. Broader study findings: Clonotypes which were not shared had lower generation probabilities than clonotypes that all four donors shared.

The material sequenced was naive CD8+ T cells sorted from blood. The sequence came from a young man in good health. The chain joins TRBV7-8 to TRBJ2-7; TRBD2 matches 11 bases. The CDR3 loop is CASSPLAGVDEQYF. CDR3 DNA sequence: TGTGCCAGCAGCCCACTAGCGGGAGTAGACGAGCAGTACTTC. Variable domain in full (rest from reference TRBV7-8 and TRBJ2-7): GAGVSQSPRYKVAKRGQDVALRCDPISGHVSLFWYQQALGQGPEFLTYFQNEAQLDKSGLPSDRFFAERPEGSVSTLKIQRTQQEDSAVYLCASSPLAGVDEQYFGPGTRLTVT.